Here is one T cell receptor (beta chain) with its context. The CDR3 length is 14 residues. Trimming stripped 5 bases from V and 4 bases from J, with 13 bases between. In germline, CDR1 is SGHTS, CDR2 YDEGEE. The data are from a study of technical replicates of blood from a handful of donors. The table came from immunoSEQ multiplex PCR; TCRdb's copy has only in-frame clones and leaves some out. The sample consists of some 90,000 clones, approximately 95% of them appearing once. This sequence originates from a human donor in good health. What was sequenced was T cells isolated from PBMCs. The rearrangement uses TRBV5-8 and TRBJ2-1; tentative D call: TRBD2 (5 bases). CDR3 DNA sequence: TGTGCCAGCAGTCACATCCGGGGATACAATGAGCAGTTCTTC. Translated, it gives CASSHIRGYNEQFF.